Described below is a single T cell receptor (beta chain) sequence and its context. Antigen: not known. CDR1 and CDR2 (germline): MNHEY, SVGAGI. CDR3 length: 16 residues. The V and J ends lost 2 bases and 0 bases respectively, with 11 bases between them. The sample comes from a study of early T cells in non-severe SARS-CoV-2 infection. Study in general: Alpha and beta chains were unpaired, from unsorted whole-blood bulk RNA. Study-wide findings and caveats: Using VDJdb, the matching emphasized anti-spike CD8 responses while missing private and CD4 specificities.

Separate cDNA molecules each had unique molecular identifiers attached to them. One entry per CDR3 protein, called by TCRdb with MiXCR from the 5' RACE reads. This sample has approximately 83,000 distinct CDR3 sequences, with around 15% found just once. The receptor comes from an adult who was a healthcare worker with PCR-confirmed SARS-CoV-2 infection or an uninfected control (not recorded which). The chain has TRBV6-5 and TRBJ2-1; TRBD1 or TRBD2 may be the D gene (5 bases each). Sequences were obtained from whole blood. The chain's CDR3 is CASSYRPGSSYNEQFF. CDR3 DNA: TGTGCCAGCAGTTACCGACCAGGGAGCTCCTACAATGAGCAGTTCTTC.